This T cell receptor (beta chain) was recorded in a study of cytomegalovirus exposure and HLA in healthy donors. Study at large: Some 87 million unique TCRs from HLA-typed donors were held in an early release of data.

It was with 60 Vbeta and 13 Jbeta primers that the PCR ran. Here immunoSEQ multiplex PCR was the method, and the copy in TCRdb shows in-frame clones only, minus some. This table has 100,000 to 150,000 clones, around 75% appearing once. Note on this clone: Antigen specificity is unknown.

Points from the study as a whole: CMV antigen specificity of three CMV-associated chains was confirmed in vitro. Reportedly, fewer N-insertions than the 666-donor mean appeared in an Asian-associated ancestry cluster in a later analysis. TCR beta chains numbering some 150 were designated cytomegalovirus-associated.

The CDR3 spans 16 residues. Trimming removed 4 bases from V and 6 bases from J; junction bases left unmatched: 11. Germline loops: CDR1 LNHDA, CDR2 SQIVND (reference sequence). The sample taken for sequencing was PBMCs. The receptor comes from a woman aged 45-59 years in good health and CMV-seronegative. V gene TRBV19 combines with J gene TRBJ1-4, with TRBD1 matching 7 bases. The CDR3 DNA is TGTGCCAGTAGTAAGCTTAGCGGCAGGGGGGATGAAAAACTGTTTTTT. Encoded protein: CASSKLSGRGDEKLFF.